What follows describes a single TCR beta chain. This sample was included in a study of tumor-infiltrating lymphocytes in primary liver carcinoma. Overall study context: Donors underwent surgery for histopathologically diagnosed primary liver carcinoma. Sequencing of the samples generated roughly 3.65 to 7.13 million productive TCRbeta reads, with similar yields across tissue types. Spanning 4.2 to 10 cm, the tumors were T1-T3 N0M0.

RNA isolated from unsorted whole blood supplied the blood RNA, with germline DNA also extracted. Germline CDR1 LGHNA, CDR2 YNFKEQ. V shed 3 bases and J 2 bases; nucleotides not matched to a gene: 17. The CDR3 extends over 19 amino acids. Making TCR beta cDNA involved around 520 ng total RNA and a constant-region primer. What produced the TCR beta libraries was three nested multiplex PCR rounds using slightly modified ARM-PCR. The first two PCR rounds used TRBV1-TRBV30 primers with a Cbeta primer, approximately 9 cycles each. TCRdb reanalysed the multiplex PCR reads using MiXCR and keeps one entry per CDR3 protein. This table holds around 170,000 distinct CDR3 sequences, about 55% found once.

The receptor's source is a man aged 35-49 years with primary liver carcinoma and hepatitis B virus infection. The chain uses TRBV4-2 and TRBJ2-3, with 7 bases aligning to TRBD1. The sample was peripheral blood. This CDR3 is CASSHGTDEPRDFTDTQYF. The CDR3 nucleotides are TGTGCCAGCAGCCACGGGACAGATGAACCCAGAGATTTCACAGATACGCAGTATTTT.